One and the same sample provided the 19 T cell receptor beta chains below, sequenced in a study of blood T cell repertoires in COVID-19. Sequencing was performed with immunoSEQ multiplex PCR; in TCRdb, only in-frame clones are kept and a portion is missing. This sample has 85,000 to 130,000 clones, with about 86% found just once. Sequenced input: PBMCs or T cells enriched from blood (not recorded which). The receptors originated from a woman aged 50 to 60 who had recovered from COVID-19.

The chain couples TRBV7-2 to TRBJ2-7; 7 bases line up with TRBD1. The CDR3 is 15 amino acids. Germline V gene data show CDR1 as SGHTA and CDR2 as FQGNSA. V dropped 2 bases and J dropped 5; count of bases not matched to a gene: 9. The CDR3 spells CASSLYEGANHEQYF. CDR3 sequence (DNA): TGTGCCAGCAGCTTATACGAGGGGGCAAACCACGAGCAGTACTTC.

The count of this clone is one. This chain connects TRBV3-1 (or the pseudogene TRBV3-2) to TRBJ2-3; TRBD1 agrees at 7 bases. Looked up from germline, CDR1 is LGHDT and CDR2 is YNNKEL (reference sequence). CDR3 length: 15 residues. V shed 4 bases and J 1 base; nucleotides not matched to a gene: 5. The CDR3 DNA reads TGTGCCAGCAGCCCAAGGGGGCAGGGCACAGATACGCAGTATTTT. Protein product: CASSPRGQGTDTQYF.

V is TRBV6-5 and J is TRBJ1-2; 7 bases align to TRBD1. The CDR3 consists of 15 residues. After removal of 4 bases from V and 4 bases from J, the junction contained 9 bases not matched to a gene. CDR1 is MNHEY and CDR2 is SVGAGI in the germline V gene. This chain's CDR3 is CASSSTGVGLYGYTF. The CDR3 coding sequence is TGTGCCAGCAGTTCTACAGGGGTGGGCCTCTATGGCTACACCTTC.

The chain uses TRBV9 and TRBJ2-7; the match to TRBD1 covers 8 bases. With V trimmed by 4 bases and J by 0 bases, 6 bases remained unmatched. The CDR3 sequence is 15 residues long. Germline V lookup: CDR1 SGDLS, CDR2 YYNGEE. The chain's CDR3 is CASSPGQGGSYEQYF. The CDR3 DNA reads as TGTGCCAGCAGCCCCGGACAGGGCGGCTCCTACGAGCAGTACTTC.

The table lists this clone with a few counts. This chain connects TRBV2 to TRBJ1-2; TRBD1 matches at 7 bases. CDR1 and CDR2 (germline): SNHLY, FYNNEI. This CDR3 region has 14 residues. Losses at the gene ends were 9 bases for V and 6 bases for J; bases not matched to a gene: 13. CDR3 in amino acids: CARATEDRLDGYTF. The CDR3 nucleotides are TGTGCCAGGGCGACCGAGGACAGGTTGGATGGCTACACCTTC. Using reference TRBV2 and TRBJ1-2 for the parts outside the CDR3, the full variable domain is EPEVTQTPSHQVTQMGQEVILRCVPISNHLYFYWYRQILGQKVEFLVSFYNNEISEKSEIFDDQFSVERPDGSNFTLKIRSTKLEDSAMYFCARATEDRLDGYTFGSGTRLTVV.

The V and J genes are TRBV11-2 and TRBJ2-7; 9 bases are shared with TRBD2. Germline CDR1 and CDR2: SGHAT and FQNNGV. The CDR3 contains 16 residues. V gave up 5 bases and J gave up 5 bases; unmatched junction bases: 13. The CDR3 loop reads CASSPLLRGGSHEQYF. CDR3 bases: TGTGCCAGCAGCCCCCTTTTGCGGGGGGGCTCTCACGAGCAGTACTTC.

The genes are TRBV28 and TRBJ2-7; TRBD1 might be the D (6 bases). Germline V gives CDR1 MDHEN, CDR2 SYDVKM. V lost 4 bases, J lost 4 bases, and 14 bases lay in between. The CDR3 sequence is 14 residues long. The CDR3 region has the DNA TGTGCCAGCAGTTACAGGGTCGGAGCGTACGAGCAGTACTTC. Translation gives CASSYRVGAYEQYF.

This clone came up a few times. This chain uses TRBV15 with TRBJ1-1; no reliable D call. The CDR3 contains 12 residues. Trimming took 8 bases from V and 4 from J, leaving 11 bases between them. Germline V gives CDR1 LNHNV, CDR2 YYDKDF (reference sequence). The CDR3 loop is CATGDGGTEAFF. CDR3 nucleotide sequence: TGTGCCACCGGGGATGGAGGCACTGAAGCTTTCTTT.

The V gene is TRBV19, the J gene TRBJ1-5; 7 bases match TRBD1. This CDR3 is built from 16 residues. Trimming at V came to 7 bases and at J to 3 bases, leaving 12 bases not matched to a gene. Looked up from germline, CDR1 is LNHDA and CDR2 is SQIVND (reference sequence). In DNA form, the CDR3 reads TGTGCCAGTACCCGTACTAGACAGGGCGACAATCAGCCCCAGCATTTT. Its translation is CASTRTRQGDNQPQHF.

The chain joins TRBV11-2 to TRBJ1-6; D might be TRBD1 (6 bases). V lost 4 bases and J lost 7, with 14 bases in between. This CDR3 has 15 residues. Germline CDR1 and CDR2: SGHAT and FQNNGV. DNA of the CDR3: TGTGCCAGCAGCTCGACGACAGGCGGGAATTCACCCCTCCACTTT. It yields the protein CASSSTTGGNSPLHF.

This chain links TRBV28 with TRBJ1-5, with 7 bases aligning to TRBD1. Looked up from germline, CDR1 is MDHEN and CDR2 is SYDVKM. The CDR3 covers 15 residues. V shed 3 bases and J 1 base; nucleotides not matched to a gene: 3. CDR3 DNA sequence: TGTGCCAGCAGTTTCTCAGGGGGGAGCAATCAGCCCCAGCATTTT. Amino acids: CASSFSGGSNQPQHF.

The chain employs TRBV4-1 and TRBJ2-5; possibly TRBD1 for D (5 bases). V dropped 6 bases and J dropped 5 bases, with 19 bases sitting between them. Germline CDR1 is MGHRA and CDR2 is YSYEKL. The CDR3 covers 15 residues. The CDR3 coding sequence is TGCGCCAGCAGGCCAACAGGAGCCGCCTCGGAGACCCAGTACTTC. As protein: CASRPTGAASETQYF.

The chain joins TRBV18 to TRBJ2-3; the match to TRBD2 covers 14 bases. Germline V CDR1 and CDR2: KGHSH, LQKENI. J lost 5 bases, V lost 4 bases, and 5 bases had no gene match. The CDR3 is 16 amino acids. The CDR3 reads CASSLGTSGSVDTQYF. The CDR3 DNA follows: TGTGCCAGCTCACTTGGGACTAGCGGGAGTGTAGATACGCAGTATTTT.

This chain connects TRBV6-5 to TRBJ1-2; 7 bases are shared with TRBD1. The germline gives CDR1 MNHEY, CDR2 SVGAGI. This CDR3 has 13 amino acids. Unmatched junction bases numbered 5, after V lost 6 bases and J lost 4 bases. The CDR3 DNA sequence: TGTGCCAGCAGCTGGGGACAGATCTATGGCTACACCTTC. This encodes CASSWGQIYGYTF.

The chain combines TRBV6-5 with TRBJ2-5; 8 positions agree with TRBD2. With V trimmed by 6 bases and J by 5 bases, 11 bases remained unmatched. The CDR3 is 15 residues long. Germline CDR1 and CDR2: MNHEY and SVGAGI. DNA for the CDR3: TGTGCCAGCAGGAGAGCCGGGACTAGTTCGGAGACCCAGTACTTC. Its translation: CASRRAGTSSETQYF.

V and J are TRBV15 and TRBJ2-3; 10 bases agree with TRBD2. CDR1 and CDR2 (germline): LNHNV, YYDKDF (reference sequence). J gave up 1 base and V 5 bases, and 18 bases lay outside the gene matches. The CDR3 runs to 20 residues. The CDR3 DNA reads TGTGCCACCAGCGGCAAACTAGCGGGGTCTTCCCGGCCCGGCACAGATACGCAGTATTTT. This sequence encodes CATSGKLAGSSRPGTDTQYF.

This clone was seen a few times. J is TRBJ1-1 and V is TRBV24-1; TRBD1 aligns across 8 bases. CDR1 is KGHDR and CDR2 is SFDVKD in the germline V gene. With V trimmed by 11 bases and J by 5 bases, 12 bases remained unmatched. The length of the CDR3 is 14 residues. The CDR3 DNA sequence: TGTGCCAAACACAGGGGGTATGAATCGACTGAAGCTTTCTTT. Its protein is CAKHRGYESTEAFF.

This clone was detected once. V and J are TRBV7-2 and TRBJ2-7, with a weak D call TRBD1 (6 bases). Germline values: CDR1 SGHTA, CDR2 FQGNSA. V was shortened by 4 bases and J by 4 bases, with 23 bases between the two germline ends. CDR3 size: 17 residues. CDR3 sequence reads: CASSSPKRQESVYEQYF. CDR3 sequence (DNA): TGTGCCAGCAGCTCCCCCAAAAGACAGGAATCGGTTTACGAGCAGTACTTC.

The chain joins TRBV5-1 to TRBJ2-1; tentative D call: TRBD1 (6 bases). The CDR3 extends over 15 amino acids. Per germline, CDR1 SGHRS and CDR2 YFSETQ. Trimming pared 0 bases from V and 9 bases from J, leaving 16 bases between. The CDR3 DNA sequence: TGCGCCAGCAGCTTGGGAGGGACAAATCGGGTTGAGCAGTTCTTC. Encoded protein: CASSLGGTNRVEQFF.